The rows below give T cell receptor beta chains drawn from one sample of a study of circulating and synovial CD4+ cells in juvenile arthritis. Libraries were prepared by immunoSEQ multiplex PCR; TCRdb keeps only in-frame clonotypes and omits some of them. This sample has about 33,000 clones, with about 95% found just once. Sequenced: CD4+ T cells from blood. Receptors were obtained from a human donor with juvenile idiopathic arthritis. Each CDR3 is given with its conserved first and last residue. The order of the fields is clone size, V gene, J gene, D gene, CDR3 protein, CDR3 DNA. D genes are given only for firm matches. The listing skips clone size in some rows; elsewhere it reads once, few, many or a size class.

.,TRBV19,TRBJ1-2,.,CASSPSGVNYGYTF,TGTGCCAGTAGTCCGTCAGGGGTTAACTATGGCTACACCTTC
.,TRBV25-1,TRBJ1-1,.,CASSEGHLMNTEAFF,TGTGCCAGCAGTGAGGGACATCTAATGAACACTGAAGCTTTCTTT
.,TRBV7-2,TRBJ2-3,TRBD2,CASSFRGGAADTQYF,TGTGCCAGCAGCTTTCGCGGGGGGGCCGCCGATACGCAGTATTTT
.,TRBV5-1,TRBJ2-7,TRBD2,CASSLERGPYEQYF,TGCGCCAGCAGCTTGGAGCGGGGGCCCTACGAGCAGTACTTC
.,TRBV27,TRBJ2-7,.,CAGHTAYEQYF,TGTGCCGGACACACAGCCTACGAGCAGTACTTC
.,TRBV5-1,TRBJ1-2,.,CASSLGGGNYGYTF,TGCGCCAGCAGCTTGGGCGGGGGAAACTATGGCTACACCTTC
.,TRBV28,TRBJ2-7,.,CASSITYEQYF,TGTGCCAGCAGCATCACCTACGAGCAGTACTTC
.,TRBV11-2,TRBJ2-1,TRBD2,CASRQSGGNEQFF,TGTGCCAGCAGGCAAAGCGGGGGAAATGAGCAGTTCTTC
.,TRBV13,TRBJ1-6,TRBD1,CASSWGQANSPLHF,TGTGCCAGCAGCTGGGGACAGGCAAATTCCCCCCTCCACTTT
few,TRBV28,TRBJ1-3,.,CASCEGSGNTIYF,TGTGCCAGCTGTGAGGGCTCTGGAAACACCATATATTTT
.,TRBV5-6,TRBJ1-2,.,CASSPDSLVGYTF,TGTGCCAGCAGCCCGGACAGCTTGGTCGGCTACACCTTC